These 15 T cell receptor beta chains were all obtained from the same sample, sequenced in a study of Ad26.COV2.S vaccination and SARS-CoV-2 variants. TCRdb's table, derived via immunoSEQ multiplex PCR, lists solely in-frame clones and lacks some. Of around 450,000 clones detected, 70% to 90% appear once; the ten largest clones hold 3.6%. The sample's treatment: roughly 19 received Ad26.COV2.S at low or high dose, single or two shots; several received placebo; per-sample allocation not given. Material that was analyzed had been drawn on day 63 after the first vaccine or placebo injection. The sequences come from peripheral blood, collected in a trial of Ad26.COV2.S vaccine versus placebo. The receptors were gathered from a person aged 18-60 years who received the Ad26.COV2.S COVID-19 vaccine or a placebo.

V gene TRBV7-2 combines with J gene TRBJ1-2; 7 bases are shared with TRBD1. The CDR3 sequence is 14 residues long. In germline, CDR1 is SGHTA, CDR2 FQGNSA. V lost 1 base and J lost 7; bases outside the gene matches: 6. The CDR3 is CASSLERTGFGYTF. The CDR3 bases are TGTGCCAGCAGCTTAGAGAGGACAGGCTTTGGCTACACCTTC.

The J gene is TRBJ1-2, the V gene TRBV10-3, with 9 bases that match TRBD1. V trimming: 7 bases; J trimming: 4 bases; junction bases outside the gene matches: 7. The CDR3 loop spans 14 amino acids. The germline V gene encodes CDR1 ENHRY and CDR2 SYGVKD. CDR3 bases: TGTGCCATCAAACGGGACAGGGAGGCCTATGGCTACACCTTC. Translated, it gives CAIKRDREAYGYTF.

V and J are TRBV7-9 and TRBJ2-1; 10 bases are shared with TRBD2. Trimming took 3 bases from V and 0 from J; bases not matched to a gene: 11. The CDR3 covers 19 residues. Germline V gene data show CDR1 as SEHNR and CDR2 as FQNEAQ (reference sequence). Written as DNA, the CDR3 is TGTGCCAGCAGCTTGGTGGGCCTAGCGGGGGAGAGCTCCTACAATGAGCAGTTCTTC. Protein sequence: CASSLVGLAGESSYNEQFF. Supplemented by reference TRBV7-9 and TRBJ2-1, the full variable domain reads DTGVSQNPRHKITKRGQNVTFRCDPISEHNRLYWYRQTLGQGPEFLTYFQNEAQLEKSRLLSDRFSAERPKGSFSTLEIQRTEQGDSAMYLCASSLVGLAGESSYNEQFFGPGTRLTVL.

The chain links TRBV15 to TRBJ1-4; D is ambiguous. This CDR3 is 16 amino acids long. The V gene's germline CDR1 is LNHNV and CDR2 YYDKDF (reference sequence). Trimming took 0 bases from V and 0 from J, leaving 8 bases between them. CDR3 coding DNA: TGTGCCACCAGCAGAGATACGGGTTCAACTAATGAAAAACTGTTTTTT. Translation: CATSRDTGSTNEKLFF.

The rearrangement joins TRBV9 to TRBJ2-6; D perhaps matches TRBD2 (6 bases). Trimming took off 0 bases at V and 0 bases at J, with 13 bases between the two ends. This CDR3 has 18 residues. CDR1 is SGDLS, CDR2 YYNGEE, per germline. The CDR3 is CASSVGAGLPSGANVLTF. Here the CDR3 DNA reads TGTGCCAGCAGCGTAGGTGCGGGGTTACCCTCTGGGGCCAACGTCCTGACTTTC.

This chain links TRBV19 with TRBJ2-4; 10 bases are a match to TRBD1. This CDR3 is 17 amino acids long. The V gene's germline CDR1 is LNHDA and CDR2 SQIVND (reference sequence). V gave up 4 bases and J gave up 0 bases; unmatched junction bases: 6. The CDR3 loop is CASSRDRGYLAKNIQYF. The CDR3 bases are TGTGCCAGTAGTAGGGACAGGGGCTATCTAGCCAAAAACATTCAGTACTTC. The variable domain in full, with the rest retrieved from reference TRBV19 and TRBJ2-4, is DGGITQSPKYLFRKEGQNVTLSCEQNLNHDAMYWYRQDPGQGLRLIYYSQIVNDFQKGDIAEGYSVSREKKESFPLTVTSAQKNPTAFYLCASSRDRGYLAKNIQYFGAGTRLSVL.

CDR3 region: CASRRRDEQFF. The CDR3, as DNA: TGCGCCAGCAGACGGAGGGATGAGCAGTTCTTC. The rearrangement uses TRBV10-2 and TRBJ2-1; tentatively, D is TRBD2 (6 bases). CDR1 and CDR2 from the germline V gene are WSHSY and SAAADI. This CDR3 spans 11 amino acids. The V gene lost 6 bases and the J gene lost 8 bases, with 8 bases spanning the gap.

This clone was seen only a few times. The chain joins TRBV27 to TRBJ1-5; TRBD1 agrees at 9 bases. V trimming: 3 bases; J trimming: 4 bases; junction bases outside the gene matches: 4. CDR3 length: 15 amino acids. CDR1 and CDR2 (germline): MNHEY, SMNVEV (reference sequence). CDR3 amino acids: CASSFGQGRNQPQHF. DNA of the CDR3: TGTGCCAGCAGTTTTGGACAGGGGAGAAATCAGCCCCAGCATTTT.

This chain uses TRBV5-4 with TRBJ2-7, with D possibly being TRBD1 (5 bases). Trimming shortened V by 0 bases and J by 6 bases, and 10 bases separated the two germline ends. The V gene's germline CDR1 is SGHNT and CDR2 YYREEE (reference sequence). This CDR3 comprises 13 residues. CDR3 sequence: CASSLGGSAEQYF. The CDR3 coding sequence is TGTGCCAGCAGCTTGGGGGGCAGTGCCGAGCAGTACTTC.

This chain joins TRBV18 and TRBJ1-2; the match to TRBD1 covers 8 bases. Germline CDR1 and CDR2: KGHSH and LQKENI. The CDR3 has 14 residues. Trimming removed 0 bases from V and 4 bases from J; junction bases left unmatched: 1. The CDR3 is CASSPPGTGYGYTF. DNA of the CDR3: TGTGCCAGCTCACCACCCGGGACAGGCTATGGCTACACCTTC.

The V gene is TRBV6-1, the J gene TRBJ1-5, with 8 bases matching TRBD1. The V gene's germline CDR1 is MNHNS and CDR2 SASEGT. J lost 4 bases, V lost 5 bases, and 4 bases had no gene match. This CDR3 contains 14 residues. The CDR3 loop is CASSLRQGNQPQHF. CDR3 coding DNA: TGTGCCAGCAGTCTACGACAGGGGAATCAGCCCCAGCATTTT.

V is TRBV5-1 and J is TRBJ2-3; tentatively, D is TRBD1 (6 bases). The CDR3 consists of 14 residues. Germline V gives CDR1 SGHRS, CDR2 YFSETQ. Trimming removed 2 bases from V and 6 bases from J, with 13 bases in between. CDR3 sequence: CASSFGQLSDTQYF. In nucleotides, the CDR3 is TGCGCCAGCAGCTTCGGACAGCTCAGTGATACGCAGTATTTT.

The DNA of the CDR3 is TGTGCCAGCACGGGACAGGCTCAAGAGACCCAGTACTTC. Its translation is CASTGQAQETQYF. The J gene is TRBJ2-5, the V gene TRBV12-3 or TRBV12-4; 8 bases are a match to TRBD1. J lost 2 bases, V lost 7 bases, and 3 bases had no gene match. This CDR3 region has 13 residues.

The V gene is TRBV27, the J gene TRBJ2-7; D remains ambiguous. Trimming shortened V by 4 bases and J by 4 bases, and 11 bases separated the two germline ends. CDR1 is MNHEY, CDR2 SMNVEV, per germline (reference sequence). This CDR3 contains 13 residues. In nucleotides, the CDR3 is TGTGCCAGCAGTTCCGGGTTGTCATACGAGCAGTACTTC. Translating it yields CASSSGLSYEQYF.

V is TRBV6-2 or TRBV6-3 and J is TRBJ1-3; D gene ambiguous. The germline V gene has CDR1 MNHEY and CDR2 SVGEGT. Trimming left V 0 bases short and J 0 bases short, with 6 bases between. CDR3 length: 15 residues. The CDR3, as DNA: TGTGCCAGCAGTTACTCACCGGACTCTGGAAACACCATATATTTT. This codes for CASSYSPDSGNTIYF.